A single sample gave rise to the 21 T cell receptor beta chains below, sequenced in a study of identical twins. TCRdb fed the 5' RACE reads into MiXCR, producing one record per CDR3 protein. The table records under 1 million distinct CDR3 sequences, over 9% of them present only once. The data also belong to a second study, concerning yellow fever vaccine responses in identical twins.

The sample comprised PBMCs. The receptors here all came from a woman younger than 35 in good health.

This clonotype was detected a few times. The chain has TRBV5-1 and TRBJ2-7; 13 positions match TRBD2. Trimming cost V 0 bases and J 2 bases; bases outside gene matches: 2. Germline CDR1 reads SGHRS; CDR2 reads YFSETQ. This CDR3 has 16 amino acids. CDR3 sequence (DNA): TGCGCCAGCAGCTTGGGACTAGCGGGAGGCACCTACGAGCAGTACTTC. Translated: CASSLGLAGGTYEQYF.

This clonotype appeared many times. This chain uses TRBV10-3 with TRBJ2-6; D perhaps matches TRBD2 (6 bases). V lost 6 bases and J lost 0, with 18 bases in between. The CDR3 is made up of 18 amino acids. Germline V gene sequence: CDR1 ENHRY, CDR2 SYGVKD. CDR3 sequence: CAIRDSGGENSGANVLTF. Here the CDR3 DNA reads TGTGCCATCAGGGACTCTGGCGGGGAAAACTCTGGGGCCAACGTCCTGACTTTC.

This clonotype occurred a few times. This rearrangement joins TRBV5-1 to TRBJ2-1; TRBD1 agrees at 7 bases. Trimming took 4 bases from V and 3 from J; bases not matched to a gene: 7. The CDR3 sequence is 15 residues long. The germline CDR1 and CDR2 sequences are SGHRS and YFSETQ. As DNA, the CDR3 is TGCGCCAGCAGCATCAACCGGGACAGCTACAATGAGCAGTTCTTC. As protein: CASSINRDSYNEQFF.

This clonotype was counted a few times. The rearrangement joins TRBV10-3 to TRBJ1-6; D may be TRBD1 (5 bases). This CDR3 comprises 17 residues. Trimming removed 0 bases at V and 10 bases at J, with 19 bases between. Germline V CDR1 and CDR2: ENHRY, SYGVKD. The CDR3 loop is CAISESRENLGSSPLHF. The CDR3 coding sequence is TGTGCCATCAGTGAGTCCAGGGAGAACCTAGGGAGCTCACCCCTCCACTTT.

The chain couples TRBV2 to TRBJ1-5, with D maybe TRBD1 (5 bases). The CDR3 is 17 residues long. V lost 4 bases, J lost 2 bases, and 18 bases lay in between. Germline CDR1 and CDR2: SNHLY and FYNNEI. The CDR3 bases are TGTGCCAGCAGTGCCGGGACGCAGGGCGATGGCAATCAGCCCCAGCATTTT. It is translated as CASSAGTQGDGNQPQHF.

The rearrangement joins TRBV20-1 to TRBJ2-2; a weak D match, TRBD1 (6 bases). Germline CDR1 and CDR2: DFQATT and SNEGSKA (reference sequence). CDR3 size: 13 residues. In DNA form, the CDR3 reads TGCAGGGCCGCGTCAGGGGCCACCGGGGAGCTGTTTTTT. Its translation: CRAASGATGELFF.

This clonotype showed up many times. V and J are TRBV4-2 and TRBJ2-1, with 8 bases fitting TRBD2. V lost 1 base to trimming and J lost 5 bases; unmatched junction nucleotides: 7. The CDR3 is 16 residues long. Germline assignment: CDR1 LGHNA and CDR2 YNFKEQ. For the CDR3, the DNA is TGTGCCAGCAGCCAAGCGGCGGGAGGTGGCCACAATGAGCAGTTCTTC. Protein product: CASSQAAGGGHNEQFF.

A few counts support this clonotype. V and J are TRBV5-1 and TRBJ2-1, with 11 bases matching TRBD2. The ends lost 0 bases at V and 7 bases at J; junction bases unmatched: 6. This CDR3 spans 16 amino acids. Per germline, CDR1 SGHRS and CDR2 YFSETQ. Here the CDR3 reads CASSLEGLAVRNEQFF. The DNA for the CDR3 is TGCGCCAGCAGCTTGGAGGGACTAGCGGTTCGTAATGAGCAGTTCTTC.

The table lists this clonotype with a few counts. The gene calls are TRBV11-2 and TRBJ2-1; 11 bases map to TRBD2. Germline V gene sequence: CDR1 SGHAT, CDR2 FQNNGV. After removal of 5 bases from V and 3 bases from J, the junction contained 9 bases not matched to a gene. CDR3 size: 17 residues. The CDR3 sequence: CASSPRASGGLYNEQFF. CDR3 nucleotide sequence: TGTGCCAGCAGCCCCCGGGCTAGCGGGGGGCTCTACAATGAGCAGTTCTTC.

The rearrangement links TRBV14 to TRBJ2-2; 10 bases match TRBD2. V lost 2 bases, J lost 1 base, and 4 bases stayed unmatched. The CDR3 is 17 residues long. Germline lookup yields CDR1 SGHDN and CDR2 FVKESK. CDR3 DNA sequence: TGTGCCAGCAGCCAACCAGGGACTAGCGAGAACACCGGGGAGCTGTTTTTT. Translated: CASSQPGTSENTGELFF.

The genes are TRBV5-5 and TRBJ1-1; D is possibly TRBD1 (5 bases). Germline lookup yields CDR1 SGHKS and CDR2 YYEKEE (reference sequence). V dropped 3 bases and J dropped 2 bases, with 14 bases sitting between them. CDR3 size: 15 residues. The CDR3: CASSSSGTINTEAFF. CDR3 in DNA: TGTGCCAGCAGCTCTTCGGGGACGATTAACACTGAAGCTTTCTTT.

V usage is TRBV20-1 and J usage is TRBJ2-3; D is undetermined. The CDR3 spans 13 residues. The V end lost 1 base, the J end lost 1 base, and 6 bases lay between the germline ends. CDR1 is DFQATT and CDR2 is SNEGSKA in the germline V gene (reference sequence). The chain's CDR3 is CSARGQGTDTQYF. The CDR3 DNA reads TGCAGTGCTAGAGGTCAGGGCACAGATACGCAGTATTTT.

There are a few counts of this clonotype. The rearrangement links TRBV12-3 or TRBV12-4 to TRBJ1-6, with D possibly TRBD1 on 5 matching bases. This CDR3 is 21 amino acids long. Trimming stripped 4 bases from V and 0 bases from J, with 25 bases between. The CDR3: CASSSIFQAGGFSSYNSPLHF. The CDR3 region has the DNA TGTGCCAGCAGTTCCATTTTTCAGGCCGGGGGGTTCAGCTCCTATAATTCACCCCTCCACTTT.

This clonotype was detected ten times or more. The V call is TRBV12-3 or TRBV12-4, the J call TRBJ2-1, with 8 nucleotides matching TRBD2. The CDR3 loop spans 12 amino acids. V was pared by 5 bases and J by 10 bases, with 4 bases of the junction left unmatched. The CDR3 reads CASSPGGPEQFF. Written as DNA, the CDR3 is TGTGCCAGCAGTCCGGGAGGGCCCGAGCAGTTCTTC.

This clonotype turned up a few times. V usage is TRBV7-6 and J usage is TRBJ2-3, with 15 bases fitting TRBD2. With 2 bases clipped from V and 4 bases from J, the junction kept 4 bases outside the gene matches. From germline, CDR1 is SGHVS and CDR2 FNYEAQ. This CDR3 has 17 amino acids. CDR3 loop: CASSLRTSGGGPDTQYF. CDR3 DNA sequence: TGTGCCAGCAGCTTACGGACTAGCGGGGGGGGCCCAGATACGCAGTATTTT.

The CDR3 loop reads CASSYGDRSQVDQETQYF. DNA for the CDR3: TGTGCCAGCAGTTACGGGGACCGCAGCCAAGTTGACCAAGAGACCCAGTACTTC. The J gene is TRBJ2-5, the V gene TRBV12-3 or TRBV12-4; D tentatively reads TRBD1 or TRBD2 (5 bases each). V was cut by 4 bases and J by 0 bases, with 21 bases left in between. The CDR3 is made up of 18 amino acids.

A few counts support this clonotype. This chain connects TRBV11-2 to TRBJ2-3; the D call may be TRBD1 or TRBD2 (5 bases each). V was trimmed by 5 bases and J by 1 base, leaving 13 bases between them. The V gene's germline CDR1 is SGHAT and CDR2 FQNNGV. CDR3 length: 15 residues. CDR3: CASSIGTPGTDTQYF. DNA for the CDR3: TGTGCCAGCAGCATCGGGACGCCAGGCACAGATACGCAGTATTTT.

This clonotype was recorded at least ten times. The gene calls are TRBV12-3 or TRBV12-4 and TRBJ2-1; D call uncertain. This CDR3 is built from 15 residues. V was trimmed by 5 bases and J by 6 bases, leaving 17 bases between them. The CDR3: CASSPPGPGVNEQFF. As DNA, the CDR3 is TGTGCCAGCAGTCCCCCCGGCCCGGGTGTCAATGAGCAGTTCTTC.

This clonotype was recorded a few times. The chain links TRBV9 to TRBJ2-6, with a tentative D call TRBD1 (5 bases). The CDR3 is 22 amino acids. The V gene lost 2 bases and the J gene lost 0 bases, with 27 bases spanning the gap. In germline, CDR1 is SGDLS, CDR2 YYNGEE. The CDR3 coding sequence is TGTGCCAGCAGCGTTGGCTTCGACAGTTCCCCGCTCCCCTTCTCTGGGGCCAACGTCCTGACTTTC. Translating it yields CASSVGFDSSPLPFSGANVLTF.

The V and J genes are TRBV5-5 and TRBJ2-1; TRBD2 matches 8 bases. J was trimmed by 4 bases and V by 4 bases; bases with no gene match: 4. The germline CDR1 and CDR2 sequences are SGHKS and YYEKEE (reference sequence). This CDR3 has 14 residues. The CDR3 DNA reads TGTGCCAGCAGCGCCGGGACTAGTTACAATGAGCAGTTCTTC. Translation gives CASSAGTSYNEQFF.

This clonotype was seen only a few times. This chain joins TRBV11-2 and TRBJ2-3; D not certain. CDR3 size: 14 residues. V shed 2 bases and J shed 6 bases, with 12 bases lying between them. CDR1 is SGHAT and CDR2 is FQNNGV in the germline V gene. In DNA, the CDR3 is TGTGCCAGCAGCTTACCTCGACCCGGTGATACGCAGTATTTT. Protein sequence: CASSLPRPGDTQYF.